In this sample, the clone carrying this TCR beta chain turned up many times. What it binds is unknown. These data come from a study of T cells in Graves' hyperthyroidism and ophthalmopathy. Study observations and caveats: A model of 13 V-J pairs discriminated ophthalmopathy from stable hyperthyroidism.

Researchers took RNA transcripts and amplified the TCR beta CDR3 regions from them. Primed by the HTBI set, a first-round RT-PCR was run on the TCR CDR3. TCRdb re-called the multiplex PCR reads with MiXCR, one entry per CDR3 protein. The table records around 350,000 distinct CDR3 sequences, about 18% of them present only once. The trim removed 3 bases at V and 1 base at J, leaving 6 bases unmatched. The CDR3 sequence is 15 residues long. Germline V gene sequence: CDR1 SGHRS, CDR2 YFSETQ. The TCR originated in a woman younger than 35 with Graves' hyperthyroidism. The sequenced material came from blood. The V gene is TRBV5-1, the J gene TRBJ1-1; 7 bases fit TRBD1. CDR3 nucleotides: TGCGCCAGCAGCTCTGAAGGGGGCAAGAACACTGAAGCTTTCTTT. It specifies CASSSEGGKNTEAFF.